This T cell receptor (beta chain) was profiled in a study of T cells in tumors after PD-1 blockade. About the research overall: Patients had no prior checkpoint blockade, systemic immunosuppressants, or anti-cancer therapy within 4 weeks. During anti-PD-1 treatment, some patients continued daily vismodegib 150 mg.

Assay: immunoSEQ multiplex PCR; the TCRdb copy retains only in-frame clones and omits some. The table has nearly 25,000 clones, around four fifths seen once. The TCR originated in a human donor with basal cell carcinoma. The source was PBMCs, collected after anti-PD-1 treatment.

The CDR3 DNA reads as TGTGCCAGCGGGAACAAAGGGACCCAGTACTTC. Its translation: CASGNKGTQYF. This chain uses TRBV13 with TRBJ2-5; D remains ambiguous. The CDR3 covers 11 residues. Germline CDR1 and CDR2: PRHDT and FYEKMQ (reference sequence). V was pared by 8 bases and J by 7 bases, with 11 bases between.